This paragraph covers one T cell receptor (beta chain) sequence. Its antigen is as yet unknown. V dropped 6 bases and J dropped 3 bases, with 14 bases sitting between them. CDR3 size: 14 residues. TCRdb fed the reads into MiXCR, producing one record per CDR3 protein. Of under 200,000 distinct CDR3 sequences in the sample, approximately 21% were seen once. The data stem from a study of T cell repertoires in cytomegalovirus infection. Study in general: Public TCR beta signatures indicated both CMV infection and matching HLA type. The study's findings and limits: Cumulated frequencies of public TCR beta families served to identify carriers of CMV plus the relevant HLA. The ex vivo response showed dominance by HLA-C-restricted CMV-specific TCR beta clonotypes.

The sequence was obtained from a human donor in good health (CMV status not recorded). Some clones in this sample may be carry-over from other donors' samples. The chain recombines TRBV12-3 or TRBV12-4 with TRBJ1-1, with D possibly being TRBD1 (6 bases). The starting material was CD8+ T cells from cultured PBMCs, obtained from culture after CMV antigen stimulation. The CDR3 is CASRQLGADTEAFF. The CDR3 DNA is TGTGCCAGCAGGCAACTGGGGGCGGACACTGAAGCTTTCTTT.